The 18 T cell receptor beta chains below come from one sample, sequenced in a study of T cells in Graves' hyperthyroidism and ophthalmopathy. Regions amplified from RNA transcripts were the TCR beta CDR3 regions. The HTBI primer set was used in a first-round RT-PCR of the TCR CDR3. One entry per CDR3 protein results from TCRdb running MiXCR on the multiplex PCR reads. The top ten clones hold under 9.5% of a sample with roughly 740,000 distinct CDR3 sequences, about 17% of them seen once. The source material was blood. The source is a man aged 18 to 30 with Graves' hyperthyroidism.

Many counts were recorded for this clonotype. The chain recombines TRBV5-5 with TRBJ2-5; 7 positions match TRBD1. This CDR3 has 14 amino acids. The trim removed 1 base at V and 5 bases at J, leaving 5 bases unmatched. Germline assignment: CDR1 SGHKS and CDR2 YYEKEE (reference sequence). The CDR3: CASSLTGAHETQYF. DNA for the CDR3: TGTGCCAGCAGCTTGACAGGGGCGCACGAGACCCAGTACTTC.

The chain uses TRBV24-1 and TRBJ2-2; D perhaps matches TRBD2 (6 bases). From germline, CDR1 is KGHDR and CDR2 SFDVKD. The CDR3 contains 15 residues. The V end lost 2 bases, the J end lost 4 bases, and 10 bases lay between the germline ends. The CDR3 nucleotides are TGTGCCACCAGTGATTCGGGGGAAATCACCGGGGAGCTGTTTTTT. This codes for CATSDSGEITGELFF.

This clonotype showed up many times. In nucleotides, the CDR3 is TGTGCCAGCAGCATAGTGACAGGGACCCCCTACGAGCAGTACTTC. Translation gives CASSIVTGTPYEQYF. The chain employs TRBV7-8 and TRBJ2-7; 7 positions match TRBD1. The CDR3 runs 15 residues. Germline V CDR1 and CDR2: SGHVS, FQNEAQ. V lost 5 bases to trimming and J lost 2 bases; unmatched junction nucleotides: 9.

This clonotype turned up a few times. This chain links TRBV4-1 with TRBJ1-1; TRBD1 matches 7 bases. Germline assignment: CDR1 MGHRA and CDR2 YSYEKL. This CDR3 spans 14 amino acids. The trim removed 5 bases at V and 6 bases at J, leaving 9 bases unmatched. The CDR3 DNA follows: TGCGCCAGCAGCTCCTCGACAGGGTTAGCTGAAGCTTTCTTT. This translates into CASSSSTGLAEAFF.

This clonotype has only a few counts. This sequence joins TRBV4-3 and TRBJ2-2; D tentatively fits TRBD1 or TRBD2 (5 bases each). The V gene lost 10 bases and the J gene lost 4 bases, with 16 bases spanning the gap. CDR1 LGHNA and CDR2 YSLEER come from the germline V gene. The CDR3 is made up of 14 amino acids. The CDR3, as DNA: TGCGCCAACAACCGGGACGGCGGCACCGGGGAGCTGTTTTTT. It specifies CANNRDGGTGELFF.

The chain uses TRBV4-3 and TRBJ1-5; D possibly corresponds to TRBD1 (5 bases). V lost 1 base, J lost 5 bases, and 12 bases lay in between. Germline assignment: CDR1 LGHNA and CDR2 YSLEER. CDR3 length: 15 residues. CDR3 in DNA: TGCGCCAGCAGCCAAGGGGCGGGAGGGGATCAGCCCCAGCATTTT. Its protein is CASSQGAGGDQPQHF.

This clonotype was recorded a few times. The chain recombines TRBV27 with TRBJ1-2, with D possibly being TRBD1 (5 bases). The CDR3 has 21 amino acids. Germline V gives CDR1 MNHEY, CDR2 SMNVEV (reference sequence). V gave up 6 bases and J gave up 6 bases, with 38 bases separating them. CDR3 region: CASSLSTPGKQSILKGNGYTF. CDR3 DNA: TGTGCCAGCAGCCTTTCTACCCCGGGAAAACAATCAATATTAAAGGGGAATGGCTACACCTTC.

This chain joins TRBV27 and TRBJ2-1; D perhaps matches TRBD2 (7 bases). The germline V gene has CDR1 MNHEY and CDR2 SMNVEV (reference sequence). The CDR3 totals 16 residues. V gave up 4 bases and J gave up 10 bases, with 23 bases separating them. The CDR3 sequence: CASSSSPESGGGEQFF. As DNA, the CDR3 is TGTGCCAGCAGTTCCTCCCCGGAATCGGGGGGCGGAGAGCAGTTCTTC.

This clonotype was found many times. J is TRBJ2-7 and V is TRBV3-1, with 15 bases identical to TRBD2. The CDR3 is 16 amino acids. Germline CDR1 is LGHDT and CDR2 is YNNKEL (reference sequence). Trimming cost V 2 bases and J 5 bases; bases outside gene matches: 4. In nucleotides, the CDR3 is TGTGCCAGCAGCCAATGGGGACTAGCGGGAGGAGACGAGCAGTACTTC. Residues: CASSQWGLAGGDEQYF.

The rearrangement links TRBV6-1 to TRBJ2-6; D is unclear. The germline V gene encodes CDR1 MNHNS and CDR2 SASEGT. The CDR3 totals 15 residues. Trimming took off 6 bases at V and 2 bases at J, with 11 bases between the two ends. The CDR3 is CASRVDGTGANVLTF. CDR3 nucleotide sequence: TGTGCCAGCAGAGTCGACGGCACTGGGGCCAACGTCCTGACTTTC.

In this sample, this clonotype turned up many times. This sequence joins TRBV11-3 and TRBJ2-5; 8 nucleotides line up with TRBD1. Germline V CDR1 and CDR2: SGHNT, YENEEA. This CDR3 is 13 amino acids long. V lost 6 bases and J lost 3; bases outside the gene matches: 3. CDR3 protein: CASSKDREETQYF. Written as DNA, the CDR3 is TGTGCCAGCAGTAAGGACAGGGAAGAGACCCAGTACTTC.

This clonotype was picked up many times. The chain employs TRBV28 and TRBJ2-2; weak D call: TRBD2 (6 bases). Germline assignment: CDR1 MDHEN and CDR2 SYDVKM. The CDR3 totals 15 residues. With 2 bases removed from V and 0 bases from J, the gap between germline ends came to 7 bases. CDR3 amino acids: CASSLAGSNTGELFF. The CDR3 region has the DNA TGTGCCAGCAGTTTAGCGGGATCGAACACCGGGGAGCTGTTTTTT.

This clonotype has at least ten counts. The chain uses TRBV7-8 and TRBJ1-1; D unclear. The CDR3 loop spans 15 amino acids. Germline V lookup: CDR1 SGHVS, CDR2 FQNEAQ. V lost 1 base, J lost 1 base, and 10 bases lay in between. The CDR3 loop is CASSLEAEGNTEAFF. In DNA, the CDR3 is TGTGCCAGCAGCTTAGAGGCGGAGGGGAACACTGAAGCTTTCTTT.

This clonotype was observed a handful of times. The chain uses TRBV24-1 and TRBJ2-1; D is perhaps TRBD1 or TRBD2 (5 bases each). CDR1 and CDR2 (germline): KGHDR, SFDVKD. The CDR3 consists of 12 residues. Trimming pared 5 bases from V and 8 bases from J, leaving 9 bases between. The CDR3 region has the DNA TGTGCCACCAGTGGTCTGGGGGATGAGCAGTTCTTC. This codes for CATSGLGDEQFF.

This clonotype has just a few counts. V is TRBV3-1 and J is TRBJ1-1; 9 bases are shared with TRBD1. The J segment lost 4 bases and the V segment lost 7 bases, leaving 4 bases of the junction unmatched. Germline CDR1 is LGHDT and CDR2 is YNNKEL (reference sequence). The CDR3 extends over 13 amino acids. The CDR3 sequence is CASTKTGGTEAFF. CDR3 DNA sequence: TGTGCCAGCACAAAGACAGGGGGCACTGAAGCTTTCTTT.

The chain couples TRBV7-2 to TRBJ2-3, with 9 bases aligning to TRBD2. The J segment lost 4 bases and the V segment lost 5 bases, leaving 7 bases of the junction unmatched. Germline V gene sequence: CDR1 SGHTA, CDR2 FQGNSA. The CDR3 extends over 15 amino acids. The CDR3: CASSPRLAEADTQYF. The CDR3 DNA follows: TGTGCCAGCAGCCCCCGACTAGCGGAGGCAGATACGCAGTATTTT.

This clonotype has a count of ten or more. The gene calls are TRBV18 and TRBJ2-3; D is perhaps TRBD1 or TRBD2 (5 bases each). Germline V lookup: CDR1 KGHSH, CDR2 LQKENI. The CDR3 is 15 residues long. The V and J ends lost 3 bases and 6 bases respectively, with 16 bases between them. The CDR3: CASSPSGDPRDTQYF. In DNA, the CDR3 is TGTGCCAGCTCACCCAGTGGGGACCCGAGGGATACGCAGTATTTT. The full variable domain, with the rest looked up from reference TRBV18 and TRBJ2-3, is NAGVMQNPRHLVRRRGQEARLRCSPMKGHSHVYWYRQLPEEGLKFMVYLQKENIIDESGMPKERFSAEFPKEGPSILRIQQVVRGDSAAYFCASSPSGDPRDTQYFGPGTRLTVL.

This clonotype was seen at least ten times. The chain uses TRBV2 and TRBJ2-3; tentatively, D is TRBD2 (6 bases). V lost 0 bases to trimming and J lost 3 bases, with 13 bases between them. The CDR3 covers 16 residues. CDR1 and CDR2 (germline): SNHLY, FYNNEI. The CDR3 loop reads CASSEAQGLRTDTQYF. In DNA form, the CDR3 reads TGTGCCAGCAGTGAAGCGCAAGGACTAAGGACAGATACGCAGTATTTT.